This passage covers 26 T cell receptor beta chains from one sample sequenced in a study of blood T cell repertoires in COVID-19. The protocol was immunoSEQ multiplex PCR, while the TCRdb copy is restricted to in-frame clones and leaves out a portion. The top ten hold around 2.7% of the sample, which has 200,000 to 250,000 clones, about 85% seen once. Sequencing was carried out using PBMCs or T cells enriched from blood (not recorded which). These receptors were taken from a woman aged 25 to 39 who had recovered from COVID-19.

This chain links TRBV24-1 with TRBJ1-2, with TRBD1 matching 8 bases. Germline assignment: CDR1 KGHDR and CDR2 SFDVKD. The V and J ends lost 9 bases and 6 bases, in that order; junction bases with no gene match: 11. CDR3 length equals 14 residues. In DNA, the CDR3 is TGTGCCACCTTTAGAGACAGGGGATTTGATGGCTACACCTTC. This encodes CATFRDRGFDGYTF.

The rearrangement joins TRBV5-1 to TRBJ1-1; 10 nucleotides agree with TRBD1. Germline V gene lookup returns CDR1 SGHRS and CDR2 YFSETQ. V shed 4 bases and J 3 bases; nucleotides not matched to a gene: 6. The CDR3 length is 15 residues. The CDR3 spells CASSPRTGGDTEAFF. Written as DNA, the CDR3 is TGCGCCAGCAGCCCTCGGACAGGGGGAGACACTGAAGCTTTCTTT.

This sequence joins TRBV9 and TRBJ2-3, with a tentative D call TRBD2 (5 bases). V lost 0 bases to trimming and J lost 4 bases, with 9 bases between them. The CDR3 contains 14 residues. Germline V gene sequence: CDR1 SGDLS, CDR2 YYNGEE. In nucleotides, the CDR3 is TGTGCCAGCAGCGTAGAAGTGGAGGCAGATACGCAGTATTTT. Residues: CASSVEVEADTQYF.

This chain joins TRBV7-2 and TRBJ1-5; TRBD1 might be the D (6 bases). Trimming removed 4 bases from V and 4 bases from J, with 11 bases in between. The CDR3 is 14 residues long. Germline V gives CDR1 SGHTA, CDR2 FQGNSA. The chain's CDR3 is CASSYGTMNQPQHF. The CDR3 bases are TGTGCCAGCAGCTATGGGACAATGAATCAGCCCCAGCATTTT.

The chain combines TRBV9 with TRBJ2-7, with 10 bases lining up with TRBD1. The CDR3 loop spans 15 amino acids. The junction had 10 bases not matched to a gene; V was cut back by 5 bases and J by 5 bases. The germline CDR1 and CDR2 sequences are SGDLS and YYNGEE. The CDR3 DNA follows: TGTGCCAGCAGTGGAATCCGGGACAGGGGCGACGAGCAGTACTTC. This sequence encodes CASSGIRDRGDEQYF.

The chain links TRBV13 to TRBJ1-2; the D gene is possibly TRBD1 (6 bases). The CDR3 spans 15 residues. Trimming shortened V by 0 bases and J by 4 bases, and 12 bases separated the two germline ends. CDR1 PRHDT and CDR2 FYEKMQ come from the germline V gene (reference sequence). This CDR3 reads CASSLGVRGPYGYTF. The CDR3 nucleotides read TGTGCCAGCAGCTTAGGGGTCAGGGGCCCCTATGGCTACACCTTC.

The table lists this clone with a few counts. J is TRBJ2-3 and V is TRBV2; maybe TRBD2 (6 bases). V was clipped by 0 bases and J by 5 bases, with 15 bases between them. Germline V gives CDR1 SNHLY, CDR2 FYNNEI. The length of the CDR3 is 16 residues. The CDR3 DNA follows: TGTGCCAGCAGTGAAGCGCGATATCGGGAGAAAGATACGCAGTATTTT. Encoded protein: CASSEARYREKDTQYF.

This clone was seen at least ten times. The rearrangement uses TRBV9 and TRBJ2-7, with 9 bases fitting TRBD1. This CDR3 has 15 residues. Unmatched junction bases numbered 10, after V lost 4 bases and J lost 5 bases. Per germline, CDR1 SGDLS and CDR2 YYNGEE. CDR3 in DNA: TGTGCCAGCAGCCCACAGGGGACAGGGATCGACGAGCAGTACTTC. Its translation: CASSPQGTGIDEQYF. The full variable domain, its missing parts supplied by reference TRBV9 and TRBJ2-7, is DSGVTQTPKHLITATGQRVTLRCSPRSGDLSVYWYQQSLDQGLQFLIQYYNGEERAKGNILERFSAQQFPDLHSELNLSSLELGDSALYFCASSPQGTGIDEQYFGPGTRLTVT.

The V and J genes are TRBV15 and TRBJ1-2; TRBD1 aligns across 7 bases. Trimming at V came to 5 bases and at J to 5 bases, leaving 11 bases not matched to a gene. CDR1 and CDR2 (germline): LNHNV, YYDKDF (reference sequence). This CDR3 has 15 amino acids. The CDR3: CATSVGTAEVYGYTF. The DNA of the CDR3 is TGTGCCACCAGCGTCGGGACAGCTGAAGTTTATGGCTACACCTTC.

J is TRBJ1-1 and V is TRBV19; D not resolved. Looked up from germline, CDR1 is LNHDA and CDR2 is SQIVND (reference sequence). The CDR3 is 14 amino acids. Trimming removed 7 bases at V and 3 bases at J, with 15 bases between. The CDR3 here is CASIGGLGDTEAFF. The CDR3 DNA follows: TGTGCCAGTATCGGAGGACTTGGCGACACTGAAGCTTTCTTT.

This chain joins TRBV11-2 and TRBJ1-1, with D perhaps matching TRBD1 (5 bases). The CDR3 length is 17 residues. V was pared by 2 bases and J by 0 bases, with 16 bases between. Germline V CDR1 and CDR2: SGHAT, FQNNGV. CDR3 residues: CASSLMRSRQMNTEAFF. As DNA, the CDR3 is TGTGCCAGCAGCTTAATGCGTTCTAGACAGATGAACACTGAAGCTTTCTTT.

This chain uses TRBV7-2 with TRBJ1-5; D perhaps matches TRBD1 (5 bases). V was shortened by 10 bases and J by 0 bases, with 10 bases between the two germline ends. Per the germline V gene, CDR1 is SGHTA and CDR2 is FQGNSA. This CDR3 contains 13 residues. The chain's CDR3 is CAIGGNSNQPQHF. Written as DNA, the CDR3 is TGTGCCATCGGGGGGAATAGCAATCAGCCCCAGCATTTT.

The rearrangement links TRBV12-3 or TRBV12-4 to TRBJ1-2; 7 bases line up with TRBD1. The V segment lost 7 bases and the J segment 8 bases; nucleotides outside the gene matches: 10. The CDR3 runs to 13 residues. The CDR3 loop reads CASTRQGGRGYTF. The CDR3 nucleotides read TGTGCCAGCACGAGACAGGGAGGTCGAGGCTACACCTTC.

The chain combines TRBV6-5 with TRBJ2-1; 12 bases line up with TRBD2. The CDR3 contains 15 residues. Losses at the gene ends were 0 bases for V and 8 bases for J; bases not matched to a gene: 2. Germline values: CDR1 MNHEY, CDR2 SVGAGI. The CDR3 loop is CASSYSASGGDEQFF. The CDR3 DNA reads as TGTGCCAGCAGTTACTCGGCTAGCGGGGGGGATGAGCAGTTCTTC.

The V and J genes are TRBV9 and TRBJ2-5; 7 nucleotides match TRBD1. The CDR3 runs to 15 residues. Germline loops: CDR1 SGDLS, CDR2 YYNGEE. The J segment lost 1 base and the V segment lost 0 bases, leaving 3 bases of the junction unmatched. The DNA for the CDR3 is TGTGCCAGCAGCGTAGGGGGACAGAGCCAAGAGACCCAGTACTTC. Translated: CASSVGGQSQETQYF.

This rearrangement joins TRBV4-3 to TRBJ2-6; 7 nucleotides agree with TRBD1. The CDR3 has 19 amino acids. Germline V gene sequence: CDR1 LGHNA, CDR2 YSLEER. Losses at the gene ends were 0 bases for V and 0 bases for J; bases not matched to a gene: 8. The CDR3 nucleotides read TGCGCCAGCAGCCAAGATCTGCAGGGGGAATACTCTGGGGCCAACGTCCTGACTTTC. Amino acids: CASSQDLQGEYSGANVLTF.

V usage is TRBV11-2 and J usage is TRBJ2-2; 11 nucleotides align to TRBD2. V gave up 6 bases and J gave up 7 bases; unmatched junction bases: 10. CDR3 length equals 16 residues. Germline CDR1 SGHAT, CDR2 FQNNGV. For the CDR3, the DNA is TGTGCCAGCAGTTTTAATAGCGGGGGGGCAATCGGGGAGCTGTTTTTT. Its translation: CASSFNSGGAIGELFF.

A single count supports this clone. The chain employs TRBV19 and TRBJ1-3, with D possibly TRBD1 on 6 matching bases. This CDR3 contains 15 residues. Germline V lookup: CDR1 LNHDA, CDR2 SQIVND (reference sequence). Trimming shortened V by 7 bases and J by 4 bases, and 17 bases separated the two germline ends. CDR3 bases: TGTGCCAGTATGGGGCGGCGAACAGGGGGAAACACCATATATTTT. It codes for CASMGRRTGGNTIYF.

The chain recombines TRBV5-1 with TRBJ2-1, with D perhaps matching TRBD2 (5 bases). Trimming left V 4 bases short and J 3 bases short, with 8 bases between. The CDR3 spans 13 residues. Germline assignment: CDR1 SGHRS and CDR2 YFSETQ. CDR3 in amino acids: CASSPGLYNEQFF. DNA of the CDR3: TGCGCCAGCAGCCCAGGACTCTACAATGAGCAGTTCTTC. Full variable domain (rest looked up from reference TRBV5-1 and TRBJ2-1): KAGVTQTPRYLIKTRGQQVTLSCSPISGHRSVSWYQQTPGQGLQFLFEYFSETQRNKGNFPGRFSGRQFSNSRSEMNVSTLELGDSALYLCASSPGLYNEQFFGPGTRLTVL.

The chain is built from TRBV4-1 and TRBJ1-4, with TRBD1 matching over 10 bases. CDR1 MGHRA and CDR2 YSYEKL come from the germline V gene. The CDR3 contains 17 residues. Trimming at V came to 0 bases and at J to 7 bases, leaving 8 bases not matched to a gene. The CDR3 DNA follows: TGCGCCAGCAGCCAAGATCGGGGGGGACAGGGGATTGAAAAACTGTTTTTT. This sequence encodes CASSQDRGGQGIEKLFF.

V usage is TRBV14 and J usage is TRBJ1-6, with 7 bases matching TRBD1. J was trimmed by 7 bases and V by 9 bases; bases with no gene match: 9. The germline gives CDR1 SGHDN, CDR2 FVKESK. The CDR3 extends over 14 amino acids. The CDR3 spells CASSPGTVNSPLHF. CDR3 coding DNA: TGTGCCAGTTCACCCGGGACAGTAAATTCACCCCTCCACTTT.

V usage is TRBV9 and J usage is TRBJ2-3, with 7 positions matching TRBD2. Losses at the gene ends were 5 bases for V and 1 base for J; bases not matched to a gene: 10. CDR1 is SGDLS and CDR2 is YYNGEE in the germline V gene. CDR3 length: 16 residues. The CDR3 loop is CASSSAGERGTDTQYF. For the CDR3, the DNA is TGTGCCAGCAGTTCTGCGGGGGAAAGGGGCACAGATACGCAGTATTTT. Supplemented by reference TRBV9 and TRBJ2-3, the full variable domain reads DSGVTQTPKHLITATGQRVTLRCSPRSGDLSVYWYQQSLDQGLQFLIQYYNGEERAKGNILERFSAQQFPDLHSELNLSSLELGDSALYFCASSSAGERGTDTQYFGPGTRLTVL.

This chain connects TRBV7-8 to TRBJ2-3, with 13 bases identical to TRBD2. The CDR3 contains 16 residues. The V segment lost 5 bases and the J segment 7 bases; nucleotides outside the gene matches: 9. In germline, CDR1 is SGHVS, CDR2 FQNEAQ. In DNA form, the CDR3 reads TGTGCCAGCAGCCCGTCAAGACTAGCGGGGGGAAATACGCAGTATTTT. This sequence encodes CASSPSRLAGGNTQYF. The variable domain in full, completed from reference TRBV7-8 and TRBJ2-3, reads GAGVSQSPRYKVAKRGQDVALRCDPISGHVSLFWYQQALGQGPEFLTYFQNEAQLDKSGLPSDRFFAERPEGSVSTLKIQRTQQEDSAVYLCASSPSRLAGGNTQYFGPGTRLTVL.

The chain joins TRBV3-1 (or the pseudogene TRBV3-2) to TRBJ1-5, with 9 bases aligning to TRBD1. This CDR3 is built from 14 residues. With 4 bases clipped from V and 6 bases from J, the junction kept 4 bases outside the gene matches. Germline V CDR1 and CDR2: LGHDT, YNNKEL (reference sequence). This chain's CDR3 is CASSRQGGGQPQHF. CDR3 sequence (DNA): TGTGCCAGCAGCCGACAGGGGGGGGGTCAGCCCCAGCATTTT.

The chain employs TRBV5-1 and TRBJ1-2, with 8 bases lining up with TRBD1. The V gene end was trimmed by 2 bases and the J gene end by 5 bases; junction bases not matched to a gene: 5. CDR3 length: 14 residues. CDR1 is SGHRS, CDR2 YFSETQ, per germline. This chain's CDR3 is CASSLRGQAYGYTF. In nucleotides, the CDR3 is TGCGCCAGCAGCTTAAGGGGACAGGCTTATGGCTACACCTTC.

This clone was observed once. The CDR3 nucleotides are TGTGCCAGCAGACGACAGGGGGCTTACTATGGCTACACCTTC. Protein: CASRRQGAYYGYTF. This rearrangement joins TRBV6-5 to TRBJ1-2, with 10 bases aligning to TRBD1. This CDR3 contains 14 residues. Germline V lookup: CDR1 MNHEY, CDR2 SVGAGI. V trimming: 6 bases; J trimming: 3 bases; junction bases outside the gene matches: 4.